The sequence of this T cell receptor beta chain was determined in a study of response to subunit inactivated influenza vaccine. TCRdb re-called the RT-PCR reads with MiXCR, one entry per CDR3 protein. In the table there are about 540,000 distinct CDR3 sequences, roughly 23% of which are singletons. This clonotype showed up many times. These sequences were also reported in another study, on T cells expressing NK-cell markers. That paper adds: UMIs accompanied the 5'RACE template switching by which TCR beta cDNA was made.

The sample in question was CD4+ T cells sorted from PBMCs, obtained approximately 13 days after vaccination. This TCR was sampled from a man in his fifties or sixties who received an inactivated influenza vaccine.

The CDR3 reads CASSQKGPPGQRSYNEQFF. For the CDR3, the DNA is TGTGCCAGCAGCCAAAAAGGCCCCCCGGGACAGCGCTCCTACAATGAGCAGTTCTTC. This chain joins TRBV14 and TRBJ2-1; 7 bases agree with TRBD1. Looked up from germline, CDR1 is SGHDN and CDR2 is FVKESK. The V gene end was trimmed by 2 bases and the J gene end by 0 bases; junction bases not matched to a gene: 13. The CDR3 is 19 amino acids.